A selection of T cell receptor beta chains follows, all from one sample in a study of shared clonotypes between healthy human individuals. The table came from immunoSEQ multiplex PCR; TCRdb's copy has only in-frame clones and leaves some out. The sample records approximately 1,000,000 clones, around 78% being singletons. The sequencing input was memory CD4+ T cells from PBMCs. These receptors all stem from a man between 18 and 35 years old in good health. Some clones in this sample may be carry-over from other donors' samples. Each CDR3 is given with its conserved first and last residue. Each record gives: clone size, D gene, V gene, J gene, CDR3 DNA, CDR3 protein. A D gene is named only where the DNA matches it firmly. Part of the rows lack a size; the others show once, few, many or a class for expanded clones.

clone_size: .
d_call: .
v_call: TRBV7-2
j_call: TRBJ2-7
cdr3_nt: TGTGCCAGCAGCTCTCTCCCGGGACCAAACTACGAGCAGTACTTC
cdr3_aa: CASSSLPGPNYEQYF

clone_size: many
d_call: .
v_call: TRBV6-1
j_call: TRBJ2-5
cdr3_nt: TGTGCCAGCAACCGGGGTAAAGTGGGGGAGACCCAGTACTTC
cdr3_aa: CASNRGKVGETQYF

clone_size: .
d_call: .
v_call: TRBV30
j_call: TRBJ1-6
cdr3_nt: TGTGCCTGGAGTTATGGGTCGGCGAATTCACCCCTCCACTTT
cdr3_aa: CAWSYGSANSPLHF

clone_size: few
d_call: .
v_call: TRBV28
j_call: TRBJ1-2
cdr3_nt: TGTGCCAGCAGTCCCGCTGCTAGGGAGGACTATGGCTACACCTTC
cdr3_aa: CASSPAAREDYGYTF

clone_size: .
d_call: TRBD1
v_call: TRBV6-1
j_call: TRBJ2-2
cdr3_nt: TGTGCCAGCAGTACGGGACAGGGGAACACCGGGGAGCTGTTTTTT
cdr3_aa: CASSTGQGNTGELFF

clone_size: .
d_call: .
v_call: TRBV2
j_call: TRBJ1-4
cdr3_nt: TGTGCCAGCAGTCGGACAGATGAAAAACTGTTTTTT
cdr3_aa: CASSRTDEKLFF

clone_size: .
d_call: .
v_call: TRBV6-1
j_call: TRBJ2-6
cdr3_nt: TGTGCCAGCAGTGAAGGGGGTGCTGGGGCCAACGTCCTGACTTTC
cdr3_aa: CASSEGGAGANVLTF

clone_size: .
d_call: TRBD1
v_call: TRBV18
j_call: TRBJ1-5
cdr3_nt: TGTGCCAGCTCCCCCTCCCGGGGCCAGGGGGCCCCCGATCCCCAGCATTTT
cdr3_aa: CASSPSRGQGAPDPQHF

clone_size: .
d_call: TRBD2
v_call: TRBV7-3
j_call: TRBJ2-3
cdr3_nt: TGTGCCAGCAGCCCCTGGGGACTAGCGGTAACAGATACGCAGTATTTT
cdr3_aa: CASSPWGLAVTDTQYF

clone_size: .
d_call: .
v_call: TRBV27
j_call: TRBJ1-2
cdr3_nt: TGTGCCAGCAGTTTATCCGGTGCTAACTATGGCTACACCTTC
cdr3_aa: CASSLSGANYGYTF

clone_size: .
d_call: .
v_call: TRBV4-1
j_call: TRBJ1-1
cdr3_nt: TGCGCCAGCAGCCAACTATTTTTAGGTGGGACTGAAGCTTTCTTT
cdr3_aa: CASSQLFLGGTEAFF

clone_size: .
d_call: TRBD1
v_call: TRBV30
j_call: TRBJ1-2
cdr3_nt: TGTGCCTGGAGCAACTTCGGAGGGGGCTTATATGGCTACACCTTC
cdr3_aa: CAWSNFGGGLYGYTF

clone_size: .
d_call: TRBD2
v_call: TRBV5-6
j_call: TRBJ2-5
cdr3_nt: TGTGCCAGCAGCCCGAACCGACTAGCGGGAGGGGAGACCCAGTACTTC
cdr3_aa: CASSPNRLAGGETQYF

clone_size: .
d_call: .
v_call: TRBV9
j_call: TRBJ1-2
cdr3_nt: TGTGCCAGCAGCGTAGAGGGGAGAACCCCCTATGGCTACACCTTC
cdr3_aa: CASSVEGRTPYGYTF

clone_size: once
d_call: TRBD2
v_call: TRBV5-1
j_call: TRBJ2-7
cdr3_nt: TGCGCCAGCAGCTTGGTGGGCGGGAGGAATAAAGACGAGCAGTACTTC
cdr3_aa: CASSLVGGRNKDEQYF

clone_size: once
d_call: TRBD2
v_call: TRBV11-2
j_call: TRBJ2-1
cdr3_nt: TGTGCCAGCAGCTTCCCGACTAGCGGGTCTTTGGGTGAGCAGTTCTTC
cdr3_aa: CASSFPTSGSLGEQFF

clone_size: .
d_call: .
v_call: TRBV19
j_call: TRBJ1-1
cdr3_nt: TGTGCCAGTAGACTCGGCTACACTTTACCCAACACTGAAGCTTTCTTT
cdr3_aa: CASRLGYTLPNTEAFF

clone_size: .
d_call: .
v_call: TRBV15
j_call: TRBJ2-3
cdr3_nt: TGTGCCACCAGCAGAGATTTAGGCGCAGATACGCAGTATTTT
cdr3_aa: CATSRDLGADTQYF

clone_size: .
d_call: .
v_call: TRBV6-1
j_call: TRBJ2-7
cdr3_nt: TGTGCCGGGGGAAGGGGGAGAGATAAAGAGCAGTACTTC
cdr3_aa: CAGGRGRDKEQYF

clone_size: .
d_call: TRBD1
v_call: TRBV2
j_call: TRBJ2-5
cdr3_nt: TGTGCCAGCAGTGAACTGGGACAGGGCCCGGCCCAGTACTTC
cdr3_aa: CASSELGQGPAQYF

clone_size: .
d_call: TRBD1
v_call: TRBV28
j_call: TRBJ1-3
cdr3_nt: TGTGGGACAGGGAGCGGGGGCTCTGGAAACACCATATATTTT
cdr3_aa: CGTGSGGSGNTIYF

clone_size: .
d_call: .
v_call: TRBV2
j_call: TRBJ2-7
cdr3_nt: TGTGCCAGCAGGGAAAATACAGACGAGCAGTACTTC
cdr3_aa: CASRENTDEQYF

clone_size: .
d_call: .
v_call: TRBV27
j_call: TRBJ1-5
cdr3_nt: TGTGCCAGCAGTTTATACAGGACCGATCAGCCCCAGCATTTT
cdr3_aa: CASSLYRTDQPQHF

clone_size: .
d_call: TRBD1
v_call: TRBV5-1
j_call: TRBJ2-2
cdr3_nt: TGCGCCAGCAGCTTGTCGGACAGGGCTCCCGGGGAGCTGTTTTTT
cdr3_aa: CASSLSDRAPGELFF

clone_size: .
d_call: TRBD1
v_call: TRBV7-9
j_call: TRBJ2-7
cdr3_nt: TGTGCCAGCAGATCGACAGGGGCCCCCGACGAGCAGTACTTC
cdr3_aa: CASRSTGAPDEQYF

clone_size: .
d_call: TRBD2
v_call: TRBV11-3
j_call: TRBJ2-1
cdr3_nt: TGTGCCAGCAGCTTTGGAGGGAGGGCGGGCTACAATGAGCAGTTCTTC
cdr3_aa: CASSFGGRAGYNEQFF

clone_size: once
d_call: .
v_call: TRBV5-6
j_call: TRBJ1-2
cdr3_nt: TGTGCCAGCAGCTTCGACAGGATTGGCTACACCTTC
cdr3_aa: CASSFDRIGYTF